These 27 T cell receptor beta chains share one sample of origin, sequenced in a study of T cell responses to AZD1222 COVID-19 vaccine. Measured with immunoSEQ multiplex PCR; TCRdb has only the in-frame clones, and not every one. The repertoire holds roughly 53,000 clones, with approximately 84% as singletons. This material consisted of peripheral blood, taken on day 0 of AZD1222 vaccination. The source is an adult in good health.

The chain recombines TRBV19 with TRBJ2-5; 9 bases agree with TRBD2. There are 14 residues in the CDR3. Germline CDR1 reads LNHDA; CDR2 reads SQIVND (reference sequence). The V segment lost 0 bases and the J segment 5 bases; nucleotides outside the gene matches: 1. CDR3 amino acids: CASSIDAGGETQYF. Here the CDR3 DNA reads TGTGCCAGTAGTATAGATGCGGGAGGGGAGACCCAGTACTTC.

This chain uses TRBV6-6 with TRBJ2-7; the D gene is possibly TRBD2 (5 bases). Germline V gene lookup returns CDR1 MNHNY and CDR2 SVGAGI (reference sequence). Trimming left V 3 bases short and J 3 bases short, with 6 bases between. This CDR3 comprises 12 residues. CDR3 DNA: TGTGCCAGCAGTTATCGGGGCTACGAGCAGTACTTC. This codes for CASSYRGYEQYF.

This chain uses TRBV2 with TRBJ2-1; D might be TRBD1 (6 bases). Germline assignment: CDR1 SNHLY and CDR2 FYNNEI. This CDR3 comprises 13 residues. V was pared by 3 bases and J by 9 bases, with 12 bases between. CDR3 residues: CASSDGQGSEQFF. The CDR3 region has the DNA TGTGCCAGCAGTGACGGGCAGGGGAGTGAGCAGTTCTTC.

This sequence joins TRBV11-2 and TRBJ2-2, with 10 bases that match TRBD1. This CDR3 is 16 amino acids long. Germline V CDR1 and CDR2: SGHAT, FQNNGV. Unmatched junction bases numbered 4, after V lost 5 bases and J lost 1 base. CDR3 in DNA: TGTGCCAGCAGCCCCGGGACAGGGGAGAACACCGGGGAGCTGTTTTTT. As protein: CASSPGTGENTGELFF.

V usage is TRBV2 and J usage is TRBJ1-2; D gene ambiguous. Trimming took 4 bases from V and 5 from J, leaving 14 bases between them. This CDR3 contains 14 residues. Germline lookup yields CDR1 SNHLY and CDR2 FYNNEI. CDR3 bases: TGTGCCAGCAGTGCCGAAAGGGTAGGGTATGGCTACACCTTC. It encodes CASSAERVGYGYTF.

The chain employs TRBV10-3 and TRBJ1-5; weak D call: TRBD1 (6 bases). The CDR3 has 14 residues. Deletions cut 4 bases from V and 0 bases from J, with 7 bases between. Germline V lookup: CDR1 ENHRY, CDR2 SYGVKD. The CDR3 sequence is CAISGTVSNQPQHF. CDR3 DNA: TGTGCCATCAGTGGGACAGTTAGCAATCAGCCCCAGCATTTT.

The genes are TRBV7-8 and TRBJ2-2; 9 positions match TRBD1. After removal of 5 bases from V and 1 base from J, the junction contained 5 bases not matched to a gene. Germline V gene lookup returns CDR1 SGHVS and CDR2 FQNEAQ. The CDR3 runs to 16 residues. CDR3 sequence (DNA): TGTGCCAGCAGCCATCCGGACAGGGGGAACACCGGGGAGCTGTTTTTT. This codes for CASSHPDRGNTGELFF.

The chain joins TRBV25-1 to TRBJ1-5; D gene uncertain. Germline CDR1 and CDR2: MGHDK and SYGVNS. Trimming stripped 2 bases from V and 2 bases from J, with 10 bases between. The CDR3 has 15 residues. The CDR3 region is CASSESPFGNQPQHF. The DNA for the CDR3 is TGTGCCAGCAGTGAAAGTCCCTTCGGCAATCAGCCCCAGCATTTT.

This clone was seen a single time. The chain carries TRBV18 and TRBJ2-7, with TRBD2 matching 13 bases. The CDR3 covers 17 residues. Losses at the gene ends were 3 bases for V and 0 bases for J; bases not matched to a gene: 5. Germline V gene sequence: CDR1 KGHSH, CDR2 LQKENI. CDR3 sequence: CASSPRTSGSSSYEQYF. The CDR3 DNA sequence: TGTGCCAGCTCACCTCGGACTAGCGGGAGTAGCTCCTACGAGCAGTACTTC. The complete variable domain, with remaining parts taken from reference TRBV18 and TRBJ2-7, reads NAGVMQNPRHLVRRRGQEARLRCSPMKGHSHVYWYRQLPEEGLKFMVYLQKENIIDESGMPKERFSAEFPKEGPSILRIQQVVRGDSAAYFCASSPRTSGSSSYEQYFGPGTRLTVT.

J is TRBJ1-1 and V is TRBV18; D not certain. Trimming stripped 3 bases from V and 0 bases from J, with 11 bases between. CDR1 is KGHSH, CDR2 LQKENI, per germline. The CDR3 length is 15 residues. CDR3 coding DNA: TGTGCCAGCTCACCGTTATCAGGCATGAACACTGAAGCTTTCTTT. It encodes CASSPLSGMNTEAFF.

The rearrangement links TRBV19 to TRBJ2-6, with a tentative D call TRBD1 (5 bases). Germline V gene data show CDR1 as LNHDA and CDR2 as SQIVND (reference sequence). This CDR3 has 15 residues. V lost 1 base, J lost 2 bases, and 6 bases lay in between. The CDR3 sequence: CASSIARAGANVLTF. CDR3 in DNA: TGTGCCAGTAGTATAGCCAGGGCTGGGGCCAACGTCCTGACTTTC. Full variable domain (missing parts from reference TRBV19 and TRBJ2-6): DGGITQSPKYLFRKEGQNVTLSCEQNLNHDAMYWYRQDPGQGLRLIYYSQIVNDFQKGDIAEGYSVSREKKESFPLTVTSAQKNPTAFYLCASSIARAGANVLTFGAGSRLTVL.

The genes are TRBV6-2 or TRBV6-3 and TRBJ2-5; no clear D gene. This CDR3 has 14 amino acids. V lost 4 bases to trimming and J lost 1 base, with 10 bases between them. CDR1 and CDR2 (germline): MNHEY, SVGEGT. CDR3 bases: TGTGCCAGCAGTTTTATAAATATCCAAGAGACCCAGTACTTC. Encoded protein: CASSFINIQETQYF.

This chain uses TRBV20-1 with TRBJ2-7; TRBD2 matches at 7 bases. In germline, CDR1 is DFQATT, CDR2 SNEGSKA (reference sequence). The CDR3 consists of 15 residues. The junction had 11 bases not matched to a gene; V was cut back by 3 bases and J by 3 bases. CDR3 DNA sequence: TGCAGTGCTAGTCGGGTCGGAGGGGAGGGCTACGAGCAGTACTTC. Translating it yields CSASRVGGEGYEQYF.

The J gene is TRBJ2-2, the V gene TRBV15; D may be TRBD1 (5 bases). V was shortened by 0 bases and J by 4 bases, with 12 bases between the two germline ends. Germline loops: CDR1 LNHNV, CDR2 YYDKDF (reference sequence). This CDR3 spans 16 amino acids. CDR3 amino acids: CATSRDRGSFTGELFF. In DNA, the CDR3 is TGTGCCACCAGCAGAGATAGGGGCAGTTTCACCGGGGAGCTGTTTTTT.

This chain uses TRBV9 with TRBJ2-1; tentatively, D is TRBD2 (6 bases). The CDR3 runs to 13 residues. Looked up from germline, CDR1 is SGDLS and CDR2 is YYNGEE. The V gene lost 2 bases and the J gene lost 10 bases, with 13 bases spanning the gap. The CDR3 region has the DNA TGTGCCAGCAGCGTTTCCGCGGGAAAAGAGCAGTTCTTC. Residues: CASSVSAGKEQFF.

Comment on this clone: Additional DNA sequences in this sample encode the identical CDR3. The V and J genes are TRBV9 and TRBJ1-5; D not certain. The CDR3 spans 15 residues. Looked up from germline, CDR1 is SGDLS and CDR2 is YYNGEE. V dropped 0 bases and J dropped 0 bases, with 7 bases sitting between them. DNA for the CDR3: TGTGCCAGCAGCGTAGGGCAAGATAGCAATCAGCCCCAGCATTTT. Its translation is CASSVGQDSNQPQHF.

V is TRBV5-1 and J is TRBJ2-5, with TRBD2 matching over 7 bases. CDR1 and CDR2 (germline): SGHRS, YFSETQ. The V and J ends lost 0 bases and 5 bases, in that order; junction bases with no gene match: 1. This CDR3 contains 13 residues. CDR3 loop: CASSLGGGETQYF. The CDR3 DNA reads as TGCGCCAGCAGCTTGGGGGGAGGGGAGACCCAGTACTTC. The whole variable domain, filled in from reference TRBV5-1 and TRBJ2-5, reads KAGVTQTPRYLIKTRGQQVTLSCSPISGHRSVSWYQQTPGQGLQFLFEYFSETQRNKGNFPGRFSGRQFSNSRSEMNVSTLELGDSALYLCASSLGGGETQYFGPGTRLLVL.

The chain couples TRBV4-2 to TRBJ1-1, with D perhaps TRBD1 (5 bases). CDR3 length: 15 residues. Germline assignment: CDR1 LGHNA and CDR2 YNFKEQ. V was clipped by 2 bases and J by 2 bases, with 12 bases between them. This CDR3 is CASSQQTATNTEAFF. CDR3 coding DNA: TGTGCCAGCAGCCAACAGACAGCGACTAACACTGAAGCTTTCTTT.

This chain links TRBV7-3 with TRBJ2-2, with 10 positions matching TRBD2. The J segment lost 2 bases and the V segment lost 5 bases, leaving 5 bases of the junction unmatched. Per germline, CDR1 SGHTA and CDR2 FQGTGA. The CDR3 is made up of 16 amino acids. The DNA of the CDR3 is TGTGCCAGCAGCATAGGACTAGCGGTAAACACCGGGGAGCTGTTTTTT. Encoded protein: CASSIGLAVNTGELFF.

The chain employs TRBV29-1 and TRBJ1-1; D is perhaps TRBD1 (5 bases). This CDR3 has 17 residues. The germline V gene encodes CDR1 SQVTM and CDR2 ANQGSEA. Trimming left V 5 bases short and J 1 base short, with 23 bases between. The CDR3 loop reads CSVPPLGETVPNTEAFF. The CDR3 DNA reads as TGCAGCGTTCCACCCCTTGGAGAGACAGTCCCGAACACTGAAGCTTTCTTT.

This chain connects TRBV5-1 to TRBJ2-2, with D uncertain. The germline V and J ends were trimmed by 4 bases and 0 bases, with 13 bases remaining between them. CDR1 is SGHRS, CDR2 YFSETQ, per germline. This CDR3 is built from 16 residues. CDR3 coding DNA: TGCGCCAGCAGCCTTGAGAGGACCACGAACACCGGGGAGCTGTTTTTT. It codes for CASSLERTTNTGELFF.

In this sample, this clone turned up once. The genes are TRBV7-2 and TRBJ2-2; 8 positions match TRBD2. The CDR3 loop spans 17 amino acids. The V gene's germline CDR1 is SGHTA and CDR2 FQGNSA. J was trimmed by 5 bases and V by 4 bases; bases with no gene match: 12. Written as DNA, the CDR3 is TGTGCCAGCAGCTACCAATCGGGCCCGGGAGGGACCGGGGAGCTGTTTTTT. The encoded protein is CASSYQSGPGGTGELFF. Variable domain in full (rest from reference TRBV7-2 and TRBJ2-2): GAGVSQSPSNKVTEKGKDVELRCDPISGHTALYWYRQSLGQGLEFLIYFQGNSAPDKSGLPSDRFSAERTGGSVSTLTIQRTQQEDSAVYLCASSYQSGPGGTGELFFGEGSRLTVL.

The chain has TRBV5-5 and TRBJ1-2; TRBD1 matches at 7 bases. The junction had 6 bases not matched to a gene; V was cut back by 3 bases and J by 4 bases. Germline V CDR1 and CDR2: SGHKS, YYEKEE (reference sequence). CDR3 length: 14 residues. Written as DNA, the CDR3 is TGTGCCAGCAGCTCTGGGACAGTCGGCTATGGCTACACCTTC. Translated, it gives CASSSGTVGYGYTF. The variable domain in full, completed from reference TRBV5-5 and TRBJ1-2, reads DAGVTQSPTHLIKTRGQQVTLRCSPISGHKSVSWYQQVLGQGPQFIFQYYEKEERGRGNFPDRFSARQFPNYSSELNVNALLLGDSALYLCASSSGTVGYGYTFGSGTRLTVV.

The chain has TRBV30 and TRBJ2-2; no definite D call. The V gene lost 2 bases and the J gene lost 0 bases, with 13 bases spanning the gap. CDR3 length: 16 residues. Germline CDR1 and CDR2: GTSNPN and SVGIG (reference sequence). CDR3 sequence reads: CAWSPSRVSNTGELFF. Written as DNA, the CDR3 is TGTGCCTGGAGTCCATCCCGGGTGTCGAACACCGGGGAGCTGTTTTTT.

This chain connects TRBV7-9 to TRBJ2-1; no firm D call. The V end was cut by 5 bases, the J end by 4 bases, with 6 bases between. Germline lookup yields CDR1 SEHNR and CDR2 FQNEAQ (reference sequence). CDR3 length: 12 amino acids. This chain's CDR3 is CASSHGYNEQFF. The CDR3 DNA reads as TGTGCCAGCAGCCATGGATACAATGAGCAGTTCTTC.

V is TRBV5-6 and J is TRBJ2-5, with 8 bases that match TRBD2. The CDR3 has 14 amino acids. After removal of 2 bases from V and 2 bases from J, the junction contained 2 bases not matched to a gene. From germline, CDR1 is SGHDT and CDR2 YYEEEE. The CDR3 bases are TGTGCCAGCAGCTTCGGCGGGGGGCAAGAGACCCAGTACTTC. Protein: CASSFGGGQETQYF.

The chain joins TRBV4-1 to TRBJ2-1; D unresolved. This CDR3 has 16 residues. CDR1 and CDR2 (germline): MGHRA, YSYEKL. The V end was cut by 1 base, the J end by 0 bases, with 10 bases between. The CDR3 loop is CASSQGMGSSYNEQFF. The CDR3 nucleotides are TGCGCCAGCAGCCAAGGGATGGGTAGCTCCTACAATGAGCAGTTCTTC.